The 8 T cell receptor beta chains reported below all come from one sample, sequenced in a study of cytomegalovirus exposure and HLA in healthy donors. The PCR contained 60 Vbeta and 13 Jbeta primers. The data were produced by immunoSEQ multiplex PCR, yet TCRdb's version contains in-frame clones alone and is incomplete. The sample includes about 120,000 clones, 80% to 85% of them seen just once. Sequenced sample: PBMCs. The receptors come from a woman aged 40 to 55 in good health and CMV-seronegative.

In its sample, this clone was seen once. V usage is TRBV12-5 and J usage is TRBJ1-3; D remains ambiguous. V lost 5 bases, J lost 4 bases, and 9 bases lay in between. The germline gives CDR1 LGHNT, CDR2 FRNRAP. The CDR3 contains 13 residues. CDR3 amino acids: CASGLLAGNTIYF. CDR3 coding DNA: TGTGCTAGTGGTCTCTTAGCGGGAAACACCATATATTTT.

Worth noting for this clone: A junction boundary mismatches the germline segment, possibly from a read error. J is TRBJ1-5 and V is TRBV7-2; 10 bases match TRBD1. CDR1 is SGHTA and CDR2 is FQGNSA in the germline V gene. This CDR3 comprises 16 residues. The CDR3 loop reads CASTLSPGQGLRPQHF. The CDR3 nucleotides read TGTGCCAGCACCTTATCCCCGGGACAGGGGTTGCGGCCCCAGCATTTT. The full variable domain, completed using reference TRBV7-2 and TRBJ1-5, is GAGVSQSPSNKVTEKGKDVELRCDPISGHTALYWYRQSLGQGLEFLIYFQGNSAPDKSGLPSDRFSAERTGGSVSTLTIQRTQQEDSAVYLCASTLSPGQGLRPQHFGDGTRLSIL.

The CDR3 nucleotides read TGTGCCAGCAGCTTAGGCCGGGGAAAACAAGAGACCCAGTACTTC. It is translated as CASSLGRGKQETQYF. The V call is TRBV13, the J call TRBJ2-5; possibly TRBD2 for D (5 bases). The CDR3 consists of 15 residues. CDR1 and CDR2 (germline): PRHDT, FYEKMQ (reference sequence). Trimming removed 0 bases from V and 2 bases from J, with 10 bases in between.

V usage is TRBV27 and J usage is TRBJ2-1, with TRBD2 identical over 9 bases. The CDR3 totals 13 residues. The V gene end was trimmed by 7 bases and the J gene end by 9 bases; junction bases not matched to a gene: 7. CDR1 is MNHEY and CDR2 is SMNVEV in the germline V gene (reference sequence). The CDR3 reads CASNRLAVGEQFF. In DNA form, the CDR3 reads TGTGCCAGCAACAGACTAGCGGTTGGTGAGCAGTTCTTC.

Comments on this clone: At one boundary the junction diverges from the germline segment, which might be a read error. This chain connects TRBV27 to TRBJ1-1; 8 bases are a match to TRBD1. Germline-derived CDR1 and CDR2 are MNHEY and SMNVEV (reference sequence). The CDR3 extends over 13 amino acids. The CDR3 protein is CASSLVRTGRQLF. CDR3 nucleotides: TGTGCCAGCAGTCTAGTCCGGACAGGGAGACAACTCTTT.

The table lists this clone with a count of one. The CDR3 loop is CASSKVMNRGLAGSYNEQFF. The CDR3 DNA sequence: TGTGCCAGCAGCAAAGTTATGAACCGGGGACTAGCGGGGTCCTACAATGAGCAGTTCTTC. This chain connects TRBV21-1 to TRBJ2-1; the table's D call of TRBD2 was not tested on the DNA. TRBV21-1 is given as a pseudogene. The CDR3 runs to 20 residues.

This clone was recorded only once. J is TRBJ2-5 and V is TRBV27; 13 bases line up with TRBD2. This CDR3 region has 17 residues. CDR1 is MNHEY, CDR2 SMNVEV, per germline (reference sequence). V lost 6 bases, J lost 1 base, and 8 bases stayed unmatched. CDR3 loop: CASSTSGTSGTQETQYF. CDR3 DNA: TGTGCCAGCAGCACATCCGGGACTAGCGGGACCCAAGAGACCCAGTACTTC.

Written as DNA, the CDR3 is TGTGCCAGCACTCGGACTAGCGGGGACCTAAATGAGCAGTTCTTC. It translates to CASTRTSGDLNEQFF. The chain combines TRBV6-4 with TRBJ2-1; TRBD2 aligns across 12 bases. CDR3 size: 15 residues. Germline assignment: CDR1 MRHNA and CDR2 SNTAGT. Trimming at V came to 7 bases and at J to 7 bases, leaving 8 bases not matched to a gene.